A selection of T cell receptor beta chains follows, all from one sample in a study of T cell responses to AZD1222 COVID-19 vaccine. Repertoires were generated with immunoSEQ multiplex PCR, while TCRdb's copy carries only in-frame clones and drops some. Of 66,000 or so clones in the sample, about four fifths were seen once. Material: peripheral blood, obtained on day 0 of MenACWY control vaccination. These receptors originate from an adult in good health. CDR3s include the opening cysteine and the closing phenylalanine or tryptophan. The order of the fields is V gene, J gene, D gene, clone size, CDR3 protein, CDR3 DNA. D genes are given only for firm matches. Clone size appears in some rows only: once, few, many, or a class for an expanded clone.

V: TRBV28; J: TRBJ1-1; D: NA; size: NA; CDR3: CASSLISRPSTEAFF; DNA: TGTGCCAGCAGTTTGATCAGCAGGCCAAGTACTGAAGCTTTCTTT
V: TRBV30; J: TRBJ1-1; D: NA; size: NA; CDR3: CAWSVRAVEAFF; DNA: TGTGCCTGGAGTGTACGTGCCGTTGAAGCTTTCTTT
V: TRBV9; J: TRBJ2-2; D: NA; size: NA; CDR3: CASSNPGAGELFF; DNA: TGTGCCAGCAGCAATCCGGGGGCCGGGGAGCTGTTTTTT
V: TRBV6-1; J: TRBJ2-5; D: NA; size: NA; CDR3: CASSKGEETQYF; DNA: TGTGCCAGCAGCAAGGGGGAAGAGACCCAGTACTTC
V: TRBV24-1; J: TRBJ2-1; D: NA; size: NA; CDR3: CATSDRPGGDRFNEQFF; DNA: TGTGCCACCAGTGATCGGCCGGGGGGGGACAGGTTCAATGAGCAGTTCTTC
V: TRBV29-1; J: TRBJ2-6; D: NA; size: NA; CDR3: CSVGDSGANVLTF; DNA: TGCAGCGTTGGAGACTCTGGGGCCAACGTCCTGACTTTC
V: TRBV7-8; J: TRBJ2-7; D: NA; size: NA; CDR3: CASSLTPQVYEQYF; DNA: TGTGCCAGCAGCTTAACCCCCCAAGTGTACGAGCAGTACTTC
V: TRBV12-3/TRBV12-4; J: TRBJ2-1; D: NA; size: once; CDR3: CASSFAYNEQFF; DNA: TGTGCCAGCAGTTTCGCCTACAATGAGCAGTTCTTC
V: TRBV5-1; J: TRBJ1-1; D: TRBD1; size: NA; CDR3: CASSLGQGPNTEAFF; DNA: TGCGCCAGCAGCTTGGGACAGGGCCCCAACACTGAAGCTTTCTTT
V: TRBV30; J: TRBJ1-1; D: NA; size: NA; CDR3: CAWGATRAEAFF; DNA: TGTGCCTGGGGCGCCACCCGGGCTGAAGCTTTCTTT
V: TRBV7-8; J: TRBJ1-5; D: TRBD1; size: NA; CDR3: CASSSRGRINQPQHF; DNA: TGTGCCAGCAGCTCCAGGGGGCGGATCAATCAGCCCCAGCATTTT
V: TRBV28; J: TRBJ1-5; D: NA; size: NA; CDR3: CASSPLGKGGENQPQHF; DNA: TGTGCCAGCAGTCCCCTGGGGAAAGGGGGTGAGAATCAGCCCCAGCATTTT
V: TRBV6-2/TRBV6-3; J: TRBJ2-1; D: TRBD2; size: NA; CDR3: CASSSLAGGRNEQFF; DNA: TGTGCCAGCAGTTCTCTGGCGGGGGGGCGCAATGAGCAGTTCTTC
V: TRBV5-1; J: TRBJ2-5; D: TRBD1; size: NA; CDR3: CASSLLQGEAQYF; DNA: TGCGCCAGCAGCTTATTACAGGGGGAGGCCCAGTACTTC
V: TRBV28; J: TRBJ2-7; D: NA; size: NA; CDR3: CASGTPHREQYF; DNA: TGTGCCAGCGGGACGCCGCATCGAGAGCAGTACTTC
V: TRBV5-1; J: TRBJ1-2; D: NA; size: NA; CDR3: CASSLGTDNAYGYTF; DNA: TGCGCCAGCAGCTTGGGGACAGATAACGCCTATGGCTACACCTTC
V: TRBV30; J: TRBJ1-2; D: NA; size: NA; CDR3: CAWSVTGYGYTF; DNA: TGTGCCTGGAGTGTAACAGGCTATGGCTACACCTTC
V: TRBV7-9; J: TRBJ1-1; D: NA; size: NA; CDR3: CATGRVNTEAFF; DNA: TGTGCCACCGGGAGGGTGAACACTGAAGCTTTCTTT
V: TRBV7-9; J: TRBJ1-4; D: TRBD1; size: NA; CDR3: CASSPYLGQGVIEKLFF; DNA: TGTGCCAGCAGCCCGTACCTGGGACAGGGGGTTATTGAAAAACTGTTTTTT
V: TRBV6-2/TRBV6-3; J: TRBJ1-5; D: NA; size: NA; CDR3: CASSQDLNQPQHF; DNA: TGTGCCAGCAGTCAGGACCTCAATCAGCCCCAGCATTTT
V: TRBV6-6; J: TRBJ2-7; D: NA; size: NA; CDR3: CASSQGQGTVYEQYF; DNA: TGTGCCAGCAGTCAGGGGCAGGGGACCGTCTACGAGCAGTACTTC
V: TRBV30; J: TRBJ2-7; D: NA; size: NA; CDR3: CAWSTGGSLRSYEQYF; DNA: TGTGCCTGGAGTACCGGAGGCAGCTTACGTTCCTACGAGCAGTACTTC
V: TRBV3-1/TRBV3-2; J: TRBJ2-7; D: TRBD2; size: NA; CDR3: CASSHAPGTSGRWYEQYF; DNA: TGTGCCAGCAGCCATGCACCCGGGACTAGCGGGAGATGGTACGAGCAGTACTTC
V: TRBV9; J: TRBJ1-1; D: NA; size: few; CDR3: CASSVGSLGNTEAFF; DNA: TGTGCCAGCAGCGTAGGCAGCCTTGGGAACACTGAAGCTTTCTTT
V: TRBV20-1; J: TRBJ1-5; D: TRBD1; size: NA; CDR3: CSASNPRTGGYSNQPQHF; DNA: TGCAGTGCTAGTAATCCCCGGACAGGGGGGTATAGCAATCAGCCCCAGCATTTT
V: TRBV7-2; J: TRBJ1-5; D: NA; size: NA; CDR3: CASSREGQPQHF; DNA: TGTGCCAGCAGCCGAGAGGGTCAGCCCCAGCATTTT
V: TRBV4-3; J: TRBJ2-7; D: NA; size: NA; CDR3: CASSQRHGSYEQYF; DNA: TGCGCCAGCAGCCAAAGGCACGGCTCCTACGAGCAGTACTTC
V: TRBV2; J: TRBJ1-1; D: NA; size: NA; CDR3: CASRGSRNTEAFF; DNA: TGTGCCAGCAGGGGATCAAGGAACACTGAAGCTTTCTTT
V: TRBV5-6; J: TRBJ2-3; D: TRBD2; size: many; CDR3: CASSLQGSGAGADTQYF; DNA: TGTGCCAGCAGCCTCCAGGGTAGCGGGGCCGGGGCAGATACGCAGTATTTT
V: TRBV29-1; J: TRBJ1-1; D: NA; size: NA; CDR3: CSVDAGNTEAFF; DNA: TGCAGCGTTGATGCAGGGAACACTGAAGCTTTCTTT
V: TRBV20-1; J: TRBJ1-6; D: TRBD1; size: NA; CDR3: CSASPRDRGMEWNSPLHF; DNA: TGCAGTGCTAGTCCCCGGGACAGGGGTATGGAATGGAATTCACCCCTCCACTTT
V: TRBV19; J: TRBJ1-5; D: NA; size: once; CDR3: CASSATGGNQPQHF; DNA: TGTGCCAGTAGTGCCACAGGAGGCAATCAGCCCCAGCATTTT
V: TRBV6-6; J: TRBJ1-2; D: NA; size: once; CDR3: CANSDRNSGYTF; DNA: TGTGCCAACTCAGACAGGAATTCTGGCTACACCTTC
V: TRBV7-3; J: TRBJ1-1; D: NA; size: NA; CDR3: CASSFTENTEAFF; DNA: TGTGCCAGCAGCTTTACAGAGAACACTGAAGCTTTCTTT
V: TRBV7-2; J: TRBJ2-1; D: NA; size: NA; CDR3: CASSLLQGGNEQFF; DNA: TGTGCCAGCAGCTTACTACAGGGAGGCAATGAGCAGTTCTTC
V: TRBV5-8; J: TRBJ2-5; D: TRBD1; size: NA; CDR3: CASSLTTGGLKTQYF; DNA: TGTGCCAGCAGCTTGACGACAGGGGGCTTGAAGACCCAGTACTTC
V: TRBV7-2; J: TRBJ2-7; D: NA; size: once; CDR3: CASSLAQSSYEQYF; DNA: TGTGCCAGCAGCTTAGCTCAGAGCTCCTACGAGCAGTACTTC
V: TRBV6-5; J: TRBJ2-7; D: NA; size: NA; CDR3: CASRGGAGGSHEQYF; DNA: TGTGCCAGCAGAGGGGGGGCAGGGGGTTCCCACGAGCAGTACTTC
V: TRBV30; J: TRBJ1-1; D: TRBD1; size: NA; CDR3: CACDPTGEAFF; DNA: TGTGCCTGTGACCCGACAGGGGAGGCTTTCTTT
V: TRBV30; J: TRBJ1-2; D: TRBD1; size: NA; CDR3: CAWIQGANYGYTF; DNA: TGTGCCTGGATCCAGGGGGCTAACTATGGCTACACCTTC
V: TRBV3-1/TRBV3-2; J: TRBJ1-4; D: TRBD1; size: NA; CDR3: CASRPTGTRGKLFF; DNA: TGTGCCAGCAGACCGACAGGGACACGTGGAAAACTGTTTTTT
V: TRBV6-2/TRBV6-3; J: TRBJ2-5; D: NA; size: NA; CDR3: CASSLSETQYF; DNA: TGTGCCAGCAGTTTGTCAGAGACCCAGTACTTC
V: TRBV2; J: TRBJ1-2; D: NA; size: NA; CDR3: CASSESLSDYGYTF; DNA: TGTGCCAGCAGTGAGAGTTTGTCAGACTATGGCTACACCTTC
V: TRBV11-2; J: TRBJ2-2; D: TRBD1; size: once; CDR3: CASSLDEGQAIGELFF; DNA: TGTGCCAGCAGCTTAGATGAGGGACAGGCGATCGGGGAGCTGTTTTTT
V: TRBV9; J: TRBJ2-2; D: NA; size: NA; CDR3: CASTRSNTGELFF; DNA: TGTGCCAGCACCAGGTCGAACACCGGGGAGCTGTTTTTT
V: TRBV6-6; J: TRBJ1-1; D: NA; size: NA; CDR3: CASSYTLGFTEAFF; DNA: TGTGCCAGCAGTTACACGTTAGGATTTACTGAAGCTTTCTTT
V: TRBV6-1; J: TRBJ2-7; D: NA; size: NA; CDR3: CASSDGASYEQYF; DNA: TGTGCCAGCAGTGATGGGGCATCCTACGAGCAGTACTTC
V: TRBV19; J: TRBJ2-5; D: TRBD2; size: NA; CDR3: CASSQQRGATQETQYF; DNA: TGTGCCAGTAGCCAGCAGCGGGGGGCGACCCAAGAGACCCAGTACTTC
V: TRBV4-3; J: TRBJ1-6; D: NA; size: few; CDR3: CASSQDRGDSPLHF; DNA: TGCGCCAGCAGCCAAGATCGTGGGGATTCACCCCTCCACTTT
V: TRBV4-1; J: TRBJ2-6; D: TRBD1; size: NA; CDR3: CASSQAGQDGGANVLTF; DNA: TGCGCCAGCAGCCAAGCGGGACAGGATGGTGGGGCCAACGTCCTGACTTTC
V: TRBV11-1; J: TRBJ1-1; D: NA; size: NA; CDR3: CASSLGRGTEAFF; DNA: TGTGCCAGCAGCTTGGGACGGGGGACTGAAGCTTTCTTT
V: TRBV2; J: TRBJ2-1; D: NA; size: NA; CDR3: CASSATRGNEQFF; DNA: TGTGCCAGCAGCGCGACCAGGGGAAATGAGCAGTTCTTC
V: TRBV7-6; J: TRBJ2-1; D: TRBD2; size: once; CDR3: CASSLERGELDNEQFF; DNA: TGTGCCAGCAGCTTAGAGCGGGGGGAACTGGACAATGAGCAGTTCTTC
V: TRBV18; J: TRBJ2-6; D: NA; size: NA; CDR3: CASSPRLGGSGANVLTF; DNA: TGTGCCAGCTCCCCCAGGTTAGGGGGCTCTGGGGCCAACGTCCTGACTTTC
V: TRBV7-2; J: TRBJ1-2; D: TRBD1; size: NA; CDR3: CASSRPATGPHSYGYTF; DNA: TGTGCCAGCAGCCGCCCCGCGACAGGGCCCCACTCCTATGGCTACACCTTC